One and the same sample provided the 9 T cell receptor beta chains below, sequenced in a study of post-analysis software for immune sequencing data. Study-level findings and limits: Patients carried five TRBV segments more frequently than controls did, and TRBV5-6, TRBV5-1 and TRBV20-1 were among them.

These TCRs are of unknown antigen specificity. Every TCR beta cDNA library bore unique molecular identifiers. TCRdb recomputed calls from the PCR reads with MiXCR, one row per CDR3 protein. Of roughly 800,000 distinct CDR3 sequences in the sample, 46% are singletons; the top ten hold roughly 4.9%. The sample taken for sequencing was blood. The receptors were gathered from a girl aged 5-17 years with multiple sclerosis.

This clonotype was seen a few times. V usage is TRBV10-3 and J usage is TRBJ2-1, with TRBD2 matching over 8 bases. The CDR3 extends over 14 amino acids. Losses at the gene ends were 7 bases for V and 9 bases for J; bases not matched to a gene: 11. Germline CDR1 ENHRY, CDR2 SYGVKD. CDR3 sequence reads: CAIKSGTSEGEQFF. CDR3 sequence (DNA): TGTGCCATCAAATCCGGGACTAGTGAGGGTGAGCAGTTCTTC.

V and J are TRBV7-6 and TRBJ2-1; D possibly uses TRBD1 or TRBD2 (5 bases each). V lost 5 bases, J lost 4 bases, and 15 bases lay in between. The CDR3 covers 15 residues. Germline V CDR1 and CDR2: SGHVS, FNYEAQ. Written as DNA, the CDR3 is TGTGCCAGCAGCGCCGGGACGTGGGCGTACAATGAGCAGTTCTTC. Translation gives CASSAGTWAYNEQFF.

This chain links TRBV10-1 with TRBJ1-5; D gene unclear. V was cut by 2 bases and J by 5 bases, with 7 bases left in between. Germline V gives CDR1 WNHNN, CDR2 SYGVQD (reference sequence). This CDR3 is 13 amino acids long. The chain's CDR3 is CASSENTDQPQHF. In DNA, the CDR3 is TGCGCCAGCAGTGAGAACACCGATCAGCCCCAGCATTTT.

This chain connects TRBV5-1 to TRBJ2-1; 12 bases match TRBD2. V lost 4 bases, J lost 10 bases, and 3 bases stayed unmatched. The CDR3 totals 13 residues. Germline CDR1 and CDR2: SGHRS and YFSETQ. The CDR3 is CASSIGTSGEQFF. The CDR3 DNA reads TGCGCCAGCAGCATAGGGACTAGCGGGGAGCAGTTCTTC. Based on the CDR3 plus reference TRBV5-1 and TRBJ2-1, the full variable domain is KAGVTQTPRYLIKTRGQQVTLSCSPISGHRSVSWYQQTPGQGLQFLFEYFSETQRNKGNFPGRFSGRQFSNSRSEMNVSTLELGDSALYLCASSIGTSGEQFFGPGTRLTVL.

This chain uses TRBV3-1 with TRBJ2-5, with TRBD1 matching over 8 bases. The tail of the sequence fits TRBJ2-7 better, so the J call may be wrong. In germline, CDR1 is LGHDT, CDR2 YNNKEL (reference sequence). The CDR3 extends over 15 amino acids. The CDR3 region has the DNA TGTGCCAGCAGTCAGAATCCAGGGGGCGATTACGAGCAGTACTTC. Translated, it gives CASSQNPGGDYEQYF.

CDR3 nucleotide sequence: TGTGCCAGCAGGAGGACTAGCGGGTCAGATACGCAGTATTTT. It translates to CASRRTSGSDTQYF. V and J are TRBV5-4 and TRBJ2-3; TRBD2 agrees at 11 bases. Losses at the gene ends were 5 bases for V and 4 bases for J; bases not matched to a gene: 3. Germline V gives CDR1 SGHNT, CDR2 YYREEE (reference sequence). The CDR3 is made up of 14 amino acids.

V gene TRBV12-3 or TRBV12-4 combines with J gene TRBJ2-7; 8 bases are shared with TRBD1. The V and J ends lost 4 bases and 1 base, in that order; junction bases with no gene match: 3. There are 14 residues in the CDR3. The DNA for the CDR3 is TGTGCCAGCAGTTGGACAGGGCTGTCCTACGAGCAGTACTTC. Amino acid sequence: CASSWTGLSYEQYF.

CDR3 sequence: CSATAGVQETQYF. The CDR3 DNA follows: TGCAGTGCTACGGCAGGAGTCCAAGAGACCCAGTACTTC. This chain joins TRBV20-1 and TRBJ2-5; D remains ambiguous. This CDR3 comprises 13 residues. Trimming stripped 4 bases from V and 1 base from J, with 10 bases between. Germline loops: CDR1 DFQATT, CDR2 SNEGSKA (reference sequence).

The rearrangement uses TRBV29-1 and TRBJ2-2; D may be TRBD2 (6 bases). The CDR3 is 14 residues long. Germline CDR1 SQVTM, CDR2 ANQGSEA. The germline V and J ends were trimmed by 7 bases and 0 bases, with 12 bases remaining between them. The CDR3 bases are TGCAGCGGAGAAGGGGAGGCGAACACCGGGGAGCTGTTTTTT. Residues: CSGEGEANTGELFF.